This TCR beta chain was recorded in a study of blood T cell repertoires in COVID-19. Study in general: Samples representing acute and convalescent COVID-19 were sourced from the United States, Italy and Spain. In each case, the material was cDNA or gDNA derived from T cells, B-cell-depleted T cells, or PBMCs.

Seattle cases were enrolled at active infection and followed longitudinally. As processed by the authors: Amplification of reference gene primers provided the estimated nucleated cell counts. The data were produced by immunoSEQ multiplex PCR, yet TCRdb's version contains in-frame clones alone and is incomplete. That table gives V, J and clone size, and the DNA gave D and trimming. Of about 180,000 clones in the sample, around four fifths are singletons; the top ten hold about 8.3%. This CDR3 is built from 17 residues. The germline V gene encodes CDR1 SEHNR and CDR2 FQNEAQ (reference sequence). Losses at the gene ends were 4 bases for V and 4 bases for J; bases not matched to a gene: 15.

The chain recombines TRBV7-9 with TRBJ1-1, with TRBD1 identical over 7 bases. The sequenced sample was peripheral blood. The TCR was taken from a woman in her 70s with COVID-19, enrolled during active disease. The CDR3 DNA sequence: TGTGCCAGCAGCTATTACCCGAAACAGGGGATCGGCACTGAAGCTTTCTTT. It encodes CASSYYPKQGIGTEAFF.